What follows is one TCR beta chain and its context. Its target is unknown. This sample was taken from a study of graft-versus-host responses after intestinal transplantation. Study findings and constraints: Ileal or blood samples showed some GvH clones first, and such clones were also found in recipient marrow. Early after transplant, HvG declines were associated with peak levels of circulating GvH clones.

CDR1 is MNHEY, CDR2 SMNVEV, per germline (reference sequence). This CDR3 has 15 residues. Deletions cut 4 bases from V and 8 bases from J, with 20 bases between. The repertoire was sequenced with immunoSEQ multiplex PCR; TCRdb's copy has only in-frame clones and lacks some. Seen here are 75,000 to 100,000 clones, roughly 91% observed once, and the top ten hold around 0.49%. This clonotype was sampled from a human donor who received an intestinal transplant. The sequences come from unstimulated CD8+ T cells sorted from spleen or lymph node cells, collected before intestinal transplant. The chain uses TRBV27 and TRBJ1-2; TRBD1 is a possible D gene (6 bases). DNA of the CDR3: TGTGCCAGCAGTTATGGACAGCCCAATCTATGGGGCTACACCTTC. Translated, it gives CASSYGQPNLWGYTF.